The rows below give T cell receptor beta chains drawn from one sample of a study of blood T cell repertoires in COVID-19. Measured with immunoSEQ multiplex PCR; TCRdb has only the in-frame clones, and not every one. The sample has around 500,000 clones, more than 85% seen once; the top ten hold 8.3%. Sequencing input: PBMCs or T cells enriched from blood (not recorded which). Receptors were obtained from a woman in her fifties or sixties who had recovered from COVID-19. The CDR3 runs from the conserved cysteine through the conserved F or W. D genes are given only for firm matches. Not every row has a clone size; where given, it reads once, few, many or a size class.

>TRBJ2-6|.|few|TRBV6-5|13
CASLSPGANVLTF
TGTGCCAGCCTATCACCTGGGGCCAACGTCCTGACTTTC
>TRBJ2-7|.|few|TRBV6-5|15
CASSRTGDKTYEQYF
TGTGCCAGCAGCCGAACCGGGGACAAGACCTACGAGCAGTACTTC
>TRBJ1-6|.|few|TRBV5-1|15
CASSFGGAYNSPLHF
TGCGCCAGCAGCTTCGGGGGGGCCTATAATTCACCCCTCCACTTT
>TRBJ1-5|TRBD1|.|TRBV7-8|16
CASSSLGQGTGQPQHF
TGTGCCAGCAGCTCATTGGGACAGGGGACAGGACAGCCCCAGCATTTT
>TRBJ2-7|.|.|TRBV5-4|13
CASSYWSSYEQYF
TGTGCCAGCAGCTATTGGAGCTCCTACGAGCAGTACTTC
>TRBJ2-1|TRBD2|once|TRBV5-4|15
CASRRLAGGGNEQFF
TGTGCCAGCAGACGACTAGCGGGGGGCGGCAATGAGCAGTTCTTC
>TRBJ2-3|TRBD1|few|TRBV28|19
CASSLFMGQAVSSTDTQYF
TGTGCCAGCAGTTTATTCATGGGACAGGCTGTCTCTAGCACAGATACGCAGTATTTT
>TRBJ1-5|TRBD1|.|TRBV6-1|19
CASSEGWVSGTGPNQPQHF
TGTGCCAGCAGTGAAGGTTGGGTATCCGGGACAGGGCCTAATCAGCCCCAGCATTTT
>TRBJ2-7|.|.|TRBV4-1|15
CASSQDRLIVYEQYF
TGCGCCAGCAGCCAAGATCGACTCATAGTCTACGAGCAGTACTTC
>TRBJ2-3|TRBD1|.|TRBV10-3|14
CAIRPTGMGDTQYF
TGTGCCATCAGACCGACAGGGATGGGAGATACGCAGTATTTT
>TRBJ1-2|.|.|TRBV24-1|12
CATSDFRGGYTF
TGTGCCACCAGTGATTTTAGGGGCGGCTACACCTTC
>TRBJ1-2|.|.|TRBV4-1|15
CASSQDTSPRDGYTF
TGCGCCAGCAGCCAAGATACCTCCCCACGGGATGGCTACACCTTC
>TRBJ2-7|TRBD1|.|TRBV10-2|14
CASSVQTGSYEQYF
TGCGCCAGCTCCGTTCAGACAGGGTCCTACGAGCAGTACTTC
>TRBJ2-2|TRBD2|.|TRBV10-3|16
CAISAAGTSGGGELFF
TGTGCCATCAGTGCCGCCGGGACTAGCGGGGGCGGGGAGCTGTTTTTT
>TRBJ1-2|.|.|TRBV3-1/TRBV3-2|16
CASSQVSGSRGGGYTF
TGTGCCAGCAGCCAAGTGAGTGGGAGTCGCGGGGGTGGCTACACCTTC
>TRBJ2-6|.|.|TRBV28|16
CASSPRGGTGANVLTF
TGTGCCAGCAGCCCGCGAGGGGGAACTGGGGCCAACGTCCTGACTTTC
>TRBJ1-6|.|.|TRBV7-2|13
CASSFSGNSPLHF
TGTGCCAGCAGTTTCTCAGGCAATTCACCCCTCCACTTT
>TRBJ2-2|.|.|TRBV24-1|12
CATSPYTGELFF
TGTGCCACCAGTCCGTACACCGGGGAGCTGTTTTTT
>TRBJ1-2|.|.|TRBV12-5|13
CASGFWQGSGYTF
TGTGCTAGTGGTTTCTGGCAGGGTAGTGGCTACACCTTC
>TRBJ2-5|.|.|TRBV5-1|15
CASSPGGSLQETQYF
TGCGCCAGCAGCCCCGGAGGATCGCTCCAAGAGACCCAGTACTTC
>TRBJ2-5|TRBD1|.|TRBV4-1|15
CASSQVVEGGWTQYF
TGCGCCAGCAGCCAAGTAGTGGAAGGGGGCTGGACCCAGTACTTC
>TRBJ2-5|.|once|TRBV5-1|13
CASRGDRQETQYF
TGCGCCAGCAGGGGAGACAGGCAAGAGACCCAGTACTTC
>TRBJ1-1|.|.|TRBV4-1|17
CASRPTMTATQDTEAFF
TGCGCCAGCAGACCTACAATGACAGCGACTCAGGACACTGAAGCTTTCTTT
>TRBJ2-3|.|.|TRBV24-1|14
CATSEAGTGGPQYF
TGTGCCACCAGTGAGGCGGGGACCGGGGGGCCGCAGTATTTT
>TRBJ2-1|.|once|TRBV15|16
CATSGRRIGTYNEQFF
TGTGCCACCAGCGGGAGGAGGATCGGGACCTACAATGAGCAGTTCTTC
>TRBJ1-2|TRBD1|.|TRBV29-1|15
CSVEGTGQVPYGYTF
TGCAGCGTTGAGGGGACAGGACAGGTTCCCTATGGCTACACCTTC
>TRBJ1-2|.|.|TRBV14|14
CASSQQDTLGGYTF
TGTGCCAGCAGCCAACAGGACACCCTTGGTGGCTACACCTTC
>TRBJ2-7|TRBD1|.|TRBV10-3|14
CAIRPGQTSYEQYF
TGTGCCATCAGGCCGGGACAGACCTCCTACGAGCAGTACTTC
>TRBJ2-2|.|.|TRBV21-1|15
CASSTDRGLTGELFF
TGTGCCAGCAGCACTGACAGGGGGCTGACCGGGGAGCTGTTTTTT
>TRBJ2-3|TRBD2|.|TRBV6-5|15
CASKVLAGGTDTQYF
TGTGCCAGCAAAGTCCTAGCGGGGGGCACAGATACGCAGTATTTT
>TRBJ2-1|.|.|TRBV5-1|14
CASSLVPGPNEQFF
TGCGCCAGCAGCTTGGTTCCAGGGCCAAATGAGCAGTTCTTC
>TRBJ2-1|TRBD2|.|TRBV24-1|18
CATSDPGRRESSYNEQFF
TGTGCCACCAGTGATCCGGGACGGCGGGAGTCCTCCTACAATGAGCAGTTCTTC
>TRBJ1-1|.|.|TRBV3-1/TRBV3-2|13
CASSHREGTEAFF
TGTGCCAGCAGCCACAGGGAGGGCACTGAAGCTTTCTTT
>TRBJ2-1|.|.|TRBV12-3/TRBV12-4|12
CASSLRRVGQFF
TGTGCCAGCAGTTTACGCAGGGTTGGGCAGTTCTTC
>TRBJ1-5|.|.|TRBV30|16
CAWSVPGIPLNQPQHF
TGTGCCTGGAGTGTTCCGGGGATCCCCCTCAATCAGCCCCAGCATTTT
>TRBJ2-1|TRBD1|.|TRBV10-1|15
CASSLGQGAYNEQFF
TGCGCCAGCAGTTTAGGGCAGGGGGCCTACAATGAGCAGTTCTTC
>TRBJ2-5|TRBD2|.|TRBV7-6|15
CASSPTSGGGKTQYF
TGTGCCAGCAGCCCGACTAGCGGGGGTGGAAAGACCCAGTACTTC
>TRBJ1-1|TRBD1|.|TRBV11-2|14
CASSRGQGNTEAFF
TGTGCCAGCTCGAGAGGACAGGGGAACACTGAAGCTTTCTTT
>TRBJ1-1|.|.|TRBV30|12
CAWTIAATEAFF
TGTGCCTGGACCATCGCGGCAACTGAAGCTTTCTTT
>TRBJ2-1|.|.|TRBV28|14
CASSYALTGNEQFF
TGTGCCAGCAGTTACGCCCTGACTGGCAATGAGCAGTTCTTC
>TRBJ2-7|TRBD2|.|TRBV6-5|14
CASSTSGGANEQYF
TGTGCCAGCAGTACTAGCGGGGGGGCTAACGAGCAGTACTTC
>TRBJ1-2|.|.|TRBV4-1|15
CASSQERTTNYGYTF
TGCGCCAGCAGCCAAGAAAGAACTACAAACTATGGCTACACCTTC
>TRBJ2-7|.|.|TRBV5-5|15
CASSLAALVSYEQYF
TGTGCCAGCAGCTTGGCAGCGCTAGTCTCCTACGAGCAGTACTTC
>TRBJ1-2|.|.|TRBV11-2|15
CASSLDRGTPYGYTF
TGTGCCAGCAGCTTAGATAGGGGGACACCCTATGGCTACACCTTC
>TRBJ2-1|TRBD2|.|TRBV4-1|17
CASSQGTMGLAVNEQFF
TGCGCCAGCAGCCAAGGAACGATGGGACTAGCGGTCAATGAGCAGTTCTTC
>TRBJ1-2|.|.|TRBV27|11
CASSQGGGYTF
TGTGCCAGCAGTCAAGGGGGTGGCTACACCTTC
>TRBJ2-2|.|once|TRBV6-4|14
CASSSLQNTGELFF
TGTGCCAGCAGTTCCTTACAGAACACCGGGGAGCTGTTTTTT
>TRBJ1-1|.|.|TRBV11-3|14
CASSPLTLNTEAFF
TGTGCCAGCAGCCCGCTGACACTGAACACTGAAGCTTTCTTT
>TRBJ1-6|TRBD1|.|TRBV18|17
CASSHDRGSSYNSPLHF
TGTGCCAGCTCCCATGACAGGGGTTCATCCTATAATTCACCCCTCCACTTT